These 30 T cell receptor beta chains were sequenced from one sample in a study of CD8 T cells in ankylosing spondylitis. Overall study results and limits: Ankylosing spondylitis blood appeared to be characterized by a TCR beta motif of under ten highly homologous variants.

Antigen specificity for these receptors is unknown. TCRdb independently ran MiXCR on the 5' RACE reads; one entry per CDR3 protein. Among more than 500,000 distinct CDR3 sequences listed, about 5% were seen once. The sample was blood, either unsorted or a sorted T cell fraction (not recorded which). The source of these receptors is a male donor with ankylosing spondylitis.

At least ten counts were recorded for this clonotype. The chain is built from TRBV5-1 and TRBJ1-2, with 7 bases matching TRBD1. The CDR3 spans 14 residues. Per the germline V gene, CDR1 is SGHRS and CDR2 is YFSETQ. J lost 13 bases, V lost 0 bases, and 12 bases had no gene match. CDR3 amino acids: CASSLGQGTGRGTF. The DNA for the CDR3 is TGCGCCAGCAGCTTGGGACAGGGAACGGGCCGTGGCACCTTC. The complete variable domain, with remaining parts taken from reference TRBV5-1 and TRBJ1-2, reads KAGVTQTPRYLIKTRGQQVTLSCSPISGHRSVSWYQQTPGQGLQFLFEYFSETQRNKGNFPGRFSGRQFSNSRSEMNVSTLELGDSALYLCASSLGQGTGRGTFGSGTRLTVV.

As DNA, the CDR3 is TGTGCCAGCAGCACAAGACTAGCGGGGGACAATGAGCAGTTCTTC. Protein: CASSTRLAGDNEQFF. The chain combines TRBV9 with TRBJ2-1; 12 nucleotides match TRBD2. Trimming took 4 bases from V and 5 from J; bases not matched to a gene: 4. Germline V gene lookup returns CDR1 SGDLS and CDR2 YYNGEE. The CDR3 extends over 15 amino acids. Supplemented by reference TRBV9 and TRBJ2-1, the full variable domain reads DSGVTQTPKHLITATGQRVTLRCSPRSGDLSVYWYQQSLDQGLQFLIQYYNGEERAKGNILERFSAQQFPDLHSELNLSSLELGDSALYFCASSTRLAGDNEQFFGPGTRLTVL.

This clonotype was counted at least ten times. The CDR3 loop reads CSRQRVTEAFF. For the CDR3, the DNA is TGCAGTAGACAACGGGTGACTGAAGCTTTCTTT. The J gene is TRBJ1-1, the V gene TRBV20-1; D not certain. In germline, CDR1 is DFQATT, CDR2 SNEGSKA (reference sequence). This CDR3 is 11 amino acids long. Trimming cost V 8 bases and J 5 bases, with 12 bases left between them.

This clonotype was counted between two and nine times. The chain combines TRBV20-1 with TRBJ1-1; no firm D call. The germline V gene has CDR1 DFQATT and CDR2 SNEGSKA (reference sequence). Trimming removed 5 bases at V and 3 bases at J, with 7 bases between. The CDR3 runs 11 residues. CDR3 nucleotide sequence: TGCAGTGCTTCAACCTACACTGAAGCTTTCTTT. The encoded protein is CSASTYTEAFF.

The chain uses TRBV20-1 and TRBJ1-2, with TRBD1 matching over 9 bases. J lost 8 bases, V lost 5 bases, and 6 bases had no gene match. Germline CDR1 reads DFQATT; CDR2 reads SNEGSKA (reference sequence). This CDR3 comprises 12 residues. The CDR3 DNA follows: TGCAGTGCTGGGACAGGGCGAAGGGGCTACACCTTC. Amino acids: CSAGTGRRGYTF.

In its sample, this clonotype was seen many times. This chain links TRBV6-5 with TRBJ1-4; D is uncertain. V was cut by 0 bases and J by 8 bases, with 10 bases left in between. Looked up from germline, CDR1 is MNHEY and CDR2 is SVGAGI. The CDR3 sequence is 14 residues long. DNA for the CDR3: TGTGCCAGCAGTTACTCGACGGTTCAAGAAAAACTGTTTTTT. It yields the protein CASSYSTVQEKLFF.

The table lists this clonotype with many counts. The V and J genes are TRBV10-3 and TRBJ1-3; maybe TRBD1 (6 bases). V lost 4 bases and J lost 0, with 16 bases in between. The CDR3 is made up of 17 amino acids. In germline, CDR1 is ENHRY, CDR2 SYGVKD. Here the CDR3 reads CAISAGGGLSSGNTIYF. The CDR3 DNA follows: TGTGCCATCAGTGCGGGGGGGGGCCTCAGCTCTGGAAACACCATATATTTT.

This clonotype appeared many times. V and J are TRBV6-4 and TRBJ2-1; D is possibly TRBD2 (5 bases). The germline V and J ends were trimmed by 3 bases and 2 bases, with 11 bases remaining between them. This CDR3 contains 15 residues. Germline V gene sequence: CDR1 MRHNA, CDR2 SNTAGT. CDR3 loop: CASSEGYGTYNEQFF. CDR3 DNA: TGTGCCAGCAGTGAGGGCTACGGGACCTACAATGAGCAGTTCTTC.

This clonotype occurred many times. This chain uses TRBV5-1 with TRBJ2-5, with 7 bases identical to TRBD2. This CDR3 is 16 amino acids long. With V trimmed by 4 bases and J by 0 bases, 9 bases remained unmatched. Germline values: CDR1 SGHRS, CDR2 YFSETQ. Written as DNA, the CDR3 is TGCGCCAGCAGCCTGGGACTAACACGGTACCAAGAGACCCAGTACTTC. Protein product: CASSLGLTRYQETQYF.

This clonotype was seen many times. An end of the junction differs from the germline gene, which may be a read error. For the CDR3, the DNA is TGTGGCAGCGGGGAGCTGTTTTTT. Protein product: CGSGELFF. The V call is TRBV7-9, the J call TRBJ2-2; D gene unclear. The CDR3 consists of 8 residues. From germline, CDR1 is SEHNR and CDR2 FQNEAQ (reference sequence). Filled out from reference TRBV7-9 and TRBJ2-2, the complete variable domain reads DTGVSQNPRHKITKRGQNVTFRCDPISEHNRLYWYRQTLGQGPEFLTYFQNEAQLEKSRLLSDRFSAERPKGSFSTLEIQRTEQGDSAMYLCGSGELFFGEGSRLTVL.

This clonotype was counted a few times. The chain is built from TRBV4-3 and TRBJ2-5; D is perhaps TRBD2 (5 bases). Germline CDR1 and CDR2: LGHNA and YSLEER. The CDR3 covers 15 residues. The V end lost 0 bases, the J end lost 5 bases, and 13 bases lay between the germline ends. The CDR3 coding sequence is TGCGCCAGCAGCCAAGATCGGGAATTGGGGGAGACCCAGTACTTC. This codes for CASSQDRELGETQYF.

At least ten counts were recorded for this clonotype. CDR3 loop: CASSFVTGQPQHF. DNA of the CDR3: TGTGCCAGCAGCTTTGTAACGGGTCAGCCCCAGCATTTT. The rearrangement uses TRBV7-8 and TRBJ1-5; D gene uncertain. There are 13 residues in the CDR3. CDR1 SGHVS and CDR2 FQNEAQ come from the germline V gene. The germline V and J ends were trimmed by 3 bases and 6 bases, with 9 bases remaining between them.

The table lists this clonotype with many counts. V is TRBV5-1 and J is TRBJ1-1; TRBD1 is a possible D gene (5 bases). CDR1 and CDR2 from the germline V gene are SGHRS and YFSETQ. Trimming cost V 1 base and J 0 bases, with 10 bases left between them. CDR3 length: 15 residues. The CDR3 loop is CASSLWDGMNTEAFF. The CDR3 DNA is TGCGCCAGCAGCTTGTGGGACGGAATGAACACTGAAGCTTTCTTT.

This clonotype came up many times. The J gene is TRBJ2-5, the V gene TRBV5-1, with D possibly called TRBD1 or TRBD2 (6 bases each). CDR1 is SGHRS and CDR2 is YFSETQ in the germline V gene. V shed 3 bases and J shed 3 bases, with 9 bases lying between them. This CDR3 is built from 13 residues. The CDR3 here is CASSWRGKETQYF. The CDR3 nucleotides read TGCGCCAGCAGCTGGAGGGGGAAAGAGACCCAGTACTTC.

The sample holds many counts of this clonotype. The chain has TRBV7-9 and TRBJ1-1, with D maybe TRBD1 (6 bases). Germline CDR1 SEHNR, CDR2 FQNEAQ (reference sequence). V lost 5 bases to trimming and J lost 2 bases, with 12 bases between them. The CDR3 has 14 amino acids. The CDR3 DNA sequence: TGTGCCAGCAGCCTTGGACAGTACAACACTGAAGCTTTCTTT. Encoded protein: CASSLGQYNTEAFF.

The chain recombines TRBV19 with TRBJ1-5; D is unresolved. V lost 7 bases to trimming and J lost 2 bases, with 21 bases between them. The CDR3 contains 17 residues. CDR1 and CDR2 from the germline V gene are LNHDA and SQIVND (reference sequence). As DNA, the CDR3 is TGTGCCAGTACCCACAGAACCTTTCCCGGGGGCAATCAGCCCCAGCATTTT. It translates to CASTHRTFPGGNQPQHF.

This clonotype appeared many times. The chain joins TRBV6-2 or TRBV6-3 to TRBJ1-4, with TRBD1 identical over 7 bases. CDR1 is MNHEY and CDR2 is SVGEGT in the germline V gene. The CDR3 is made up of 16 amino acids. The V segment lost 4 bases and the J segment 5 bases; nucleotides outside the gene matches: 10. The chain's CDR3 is CASSLPPGQRNEKLFF. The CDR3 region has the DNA TGTGCCAGCAGTTTACCCCCGGGACAGAGGAATGAAAAACTGTTTTTT.

The CDR3, as DNA: TGCAGTGCCCCCCGCGGACAGACCTACGAGCAGTACTTC. Its translation is CSAPRGQTYEQYF. V usage is TRBV20-1 and J usage is TRBJ2-7; D possibly corresponds to TRBD1 (6 bases). Trimming took 6 bases from V and 2 from J, leaving 14 bases between them. The CDR3 runs to 13 residues. Germline V gene lookup returns CDR1 DFQATT and CDR2 SNEGSKA (reference sequence).

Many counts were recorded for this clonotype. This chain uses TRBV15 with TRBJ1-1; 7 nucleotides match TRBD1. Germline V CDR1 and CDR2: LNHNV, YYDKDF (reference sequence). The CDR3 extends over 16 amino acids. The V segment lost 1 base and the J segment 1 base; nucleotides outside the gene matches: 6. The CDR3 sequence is CATSRGVRGKNTEAFF. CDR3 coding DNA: TGTGCCACCAGCAGAGGGGTCAGGGGGAAGAACACTGAAGCTTTCTTT.

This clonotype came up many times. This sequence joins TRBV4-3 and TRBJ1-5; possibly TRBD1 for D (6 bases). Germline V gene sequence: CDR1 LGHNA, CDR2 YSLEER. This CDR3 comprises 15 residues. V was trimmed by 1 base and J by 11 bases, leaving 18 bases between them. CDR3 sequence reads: CASSQVRGGLGAQHF. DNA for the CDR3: TGCGCCAGCAGCCAAGTTAGAGGGGGGCTCGGGGCCCAGCATTTT.

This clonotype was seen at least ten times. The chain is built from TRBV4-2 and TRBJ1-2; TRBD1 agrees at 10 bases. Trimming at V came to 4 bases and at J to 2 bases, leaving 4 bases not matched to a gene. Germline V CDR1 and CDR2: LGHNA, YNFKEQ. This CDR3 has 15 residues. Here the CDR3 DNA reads TGTGCCAGCAGCCGGGTGGGACAGGGGAACTATGGCTACACCTTC. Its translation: CASSRVGQGNYGYTF.

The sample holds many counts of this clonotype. This chain's CDR3 is CASSLALGNQPQHF. In DNA, the CDR3 is TGTGCCAGCAGCTTAGCTCTAGGGAATCAGCCCCAGCATTTT. This sequence joins TRBV7-2 and TRBJ1-5; D unresolved. V was trimmed by 0 bases and J by 4 bases, leaving 7 bases between them. Looked up from germline, CDR1 is SGHTA and CDR2 is FQGNSA. The CDR3 spans 14 residues.

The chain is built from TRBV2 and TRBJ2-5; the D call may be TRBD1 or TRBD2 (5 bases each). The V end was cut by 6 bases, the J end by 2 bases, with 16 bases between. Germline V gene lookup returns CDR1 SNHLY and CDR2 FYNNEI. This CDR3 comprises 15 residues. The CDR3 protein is CASRRGLPAQETQYF. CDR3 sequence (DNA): TGTGCCAGCAGGAGGGGTCTCCCAGCGCAAGAGACCCAGTACTTC.

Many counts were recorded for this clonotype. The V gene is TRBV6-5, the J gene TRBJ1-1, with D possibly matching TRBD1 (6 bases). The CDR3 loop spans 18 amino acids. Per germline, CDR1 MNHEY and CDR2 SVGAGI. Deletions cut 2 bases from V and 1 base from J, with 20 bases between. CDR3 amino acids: CASSYPSRGGRGNTEAFF. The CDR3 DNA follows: TGTGCCAGCAGTTACCCGAGCCGAGGGGGACGTGGGAACACTGAAGCTTTCTTT.

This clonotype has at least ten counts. The CDR3 DNA is TGTGCCAGCTCACGGTTGGGACGACCGGAGACCCAGTACTTC. This codes for CASSRLGRPETQYF. The chain is built from TRBV18 and TRBJ2-5; D might be TRBD1 or TRBD2, each matching 5 bases. The V and J ends lost 4 bases and 5 bases respectively, with 14 bases between them. This CDR3 is built from 14 residues. Germline V gene sequence: CDR1 KGHSH, CDR2 LQKENI.

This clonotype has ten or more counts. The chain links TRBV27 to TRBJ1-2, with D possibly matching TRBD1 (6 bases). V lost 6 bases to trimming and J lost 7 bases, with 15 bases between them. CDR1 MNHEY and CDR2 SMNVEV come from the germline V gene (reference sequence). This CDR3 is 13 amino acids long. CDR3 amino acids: CASSQGTRGGYTF. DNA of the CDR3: TGTGCCAGCAGCCAGGGGACGAGGGGTGGCTACACCTTC.

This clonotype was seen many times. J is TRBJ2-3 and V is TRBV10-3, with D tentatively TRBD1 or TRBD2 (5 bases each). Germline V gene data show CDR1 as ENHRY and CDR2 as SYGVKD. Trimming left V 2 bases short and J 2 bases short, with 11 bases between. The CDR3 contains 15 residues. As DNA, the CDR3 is TGTGCCATCAGTGAGAATAGGGGACCCACAGATACGCAGTATTTT. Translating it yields CAISENRGPTDTQYF.

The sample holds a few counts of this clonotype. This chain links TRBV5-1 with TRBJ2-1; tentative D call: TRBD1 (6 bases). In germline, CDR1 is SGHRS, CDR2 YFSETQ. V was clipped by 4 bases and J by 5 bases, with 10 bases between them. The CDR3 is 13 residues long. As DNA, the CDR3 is TGCGCCAGCAGCATAGGGGACAACAATGAGCAGTTCTTC. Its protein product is CASSIGDNNEQFF.

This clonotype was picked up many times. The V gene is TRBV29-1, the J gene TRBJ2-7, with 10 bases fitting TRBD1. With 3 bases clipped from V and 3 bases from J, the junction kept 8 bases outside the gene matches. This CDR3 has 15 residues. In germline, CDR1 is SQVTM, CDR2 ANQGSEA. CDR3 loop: CSVEDKGTGVYEQYF. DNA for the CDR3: TGCAGCGTTGAGGATAAAGGGACAGGGGTCTACGAGCAGTACTTC.

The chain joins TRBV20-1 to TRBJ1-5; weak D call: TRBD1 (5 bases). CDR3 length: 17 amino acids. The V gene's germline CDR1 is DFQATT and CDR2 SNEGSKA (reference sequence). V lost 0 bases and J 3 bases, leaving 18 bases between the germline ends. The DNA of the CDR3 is TGCAGTGCTAGAGATGTTTTTGCAGGGATGAACAATCAGCCCCAGCATTTT. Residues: CSARDVFAGMNNQPQHF.